This T cell receptor (beta chain) was recorded in a study of blood T cell repertoires in COVID-19. Study as a whole: Acute-phase and convalescent COVID-19 samples originated in the United States, Italy and Spain. T cells, B-cell-depleted T cells, or PBMCs supplied cDNA or gDNA.

From germline, CDR1 is SGHTA and CDR2 FQGTGA. The V and J ends lost 5 bases and 8 bases, in that order; junction bases with no gene match: 8. This CDR3 spans 14 amino acids. Clinical histories supplied by participants themselves formed the basis of cohort assignment. The method was immunoSEQ multiplex PCR; TCRdb's version includes in-frame clones alone and lacks a portion of them. The profile covers 130,000 or so clones, with 70% to 90% appearing a single time and 3.4% taken by the ten largest. The sequencing sample was made of PBMCs or T cells enriched from blood (not recorded which). The receptor comes from a woman between 50 and 59 years old with acute COVID-19. The V call is TRBV7-3, the J call TRBJ1-2; 10 bases fit TRBD1. CDR3 protein: CASSPGTGVGGYTF. CDR3 bases: TGTGCCAGCAGCCCCGGGACAGGGGTTGGGGGCTACACCTTC.